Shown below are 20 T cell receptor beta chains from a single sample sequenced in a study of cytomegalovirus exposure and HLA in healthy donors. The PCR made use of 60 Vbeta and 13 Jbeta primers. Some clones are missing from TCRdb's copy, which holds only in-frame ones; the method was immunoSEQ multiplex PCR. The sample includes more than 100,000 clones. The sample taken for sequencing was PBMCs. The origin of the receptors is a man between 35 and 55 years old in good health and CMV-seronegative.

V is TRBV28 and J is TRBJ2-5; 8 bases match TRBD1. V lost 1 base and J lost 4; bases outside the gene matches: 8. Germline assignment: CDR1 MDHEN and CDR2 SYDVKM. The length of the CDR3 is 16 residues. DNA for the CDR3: TGTGCCAGCAGTTTATCCCGCCAGGGGGCGCGAGAGACCCAGTACTTC. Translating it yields CASSLSRQGARETQYF.

CDR3 in amino acids: CARSLAGGTETQYF. The CDR3 DNA reads TGTGCCAGAAGCTTAGCTGGAGGGACGGAGACCCAGTACTTC. The chain joins TRBV7-5 to TRBJ2-5; no DNA check was done on the table's D call, TRBD2. TRBV7-5 is reported as a pseudogene. The CDR3 spans 14 residues.

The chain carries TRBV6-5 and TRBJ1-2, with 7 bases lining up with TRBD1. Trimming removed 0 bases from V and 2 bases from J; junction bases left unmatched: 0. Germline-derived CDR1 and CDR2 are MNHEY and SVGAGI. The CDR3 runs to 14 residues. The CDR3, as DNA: TGTGCCAGCAGTTACTCGACAGGGAACTATGGCTACACCTTC. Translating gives CASSYSTGNYGYTF.

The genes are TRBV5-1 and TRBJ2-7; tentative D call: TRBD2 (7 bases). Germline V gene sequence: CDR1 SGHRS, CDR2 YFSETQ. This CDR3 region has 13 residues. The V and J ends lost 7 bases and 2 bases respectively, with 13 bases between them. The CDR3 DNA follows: TGCGCCAGCGGGGAGGGGGGCCCCTACGAGCAGTACTTC. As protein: CASGEGGPYEQYF. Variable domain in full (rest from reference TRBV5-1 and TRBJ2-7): KAGVTQTPRYLIKTRGQQVTLSCSPISGHRSVSWYQQTPGQGLQFLFEYFSETQRNKGNFPGRFSGRQFSNSRSEMNVSTLELGDSALYLCASGEGGPYEQYFGPGTRLTVT.

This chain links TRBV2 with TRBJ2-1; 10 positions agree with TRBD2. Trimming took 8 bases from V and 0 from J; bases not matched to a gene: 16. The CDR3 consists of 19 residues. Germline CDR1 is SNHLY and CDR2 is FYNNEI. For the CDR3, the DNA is TGTGCCAGCGTCCCGGGTTGGCTAGCGGGAGAAATCTCCTACAATGAGCAGTTCTTC. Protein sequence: CASVPGWLAGEISYNEQFF.

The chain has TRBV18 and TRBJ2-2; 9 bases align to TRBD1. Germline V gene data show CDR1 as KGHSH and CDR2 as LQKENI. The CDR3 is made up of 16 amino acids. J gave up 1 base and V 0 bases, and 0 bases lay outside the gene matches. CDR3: CASSPPDRGNTGELFF. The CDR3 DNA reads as TGTGCCAGCTCACCACCGGACAGGGGGAACACCGGGGAGCTGTTTTTT.

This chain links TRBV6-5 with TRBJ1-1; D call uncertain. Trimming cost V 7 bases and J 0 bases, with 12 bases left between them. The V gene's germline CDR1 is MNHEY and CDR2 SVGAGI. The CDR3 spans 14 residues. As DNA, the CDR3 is TGTGCCAGCACGGGCAGAGGGCTGAACACTGAAGCTTTCTTT. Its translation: CASTGRGLNTEAFF.

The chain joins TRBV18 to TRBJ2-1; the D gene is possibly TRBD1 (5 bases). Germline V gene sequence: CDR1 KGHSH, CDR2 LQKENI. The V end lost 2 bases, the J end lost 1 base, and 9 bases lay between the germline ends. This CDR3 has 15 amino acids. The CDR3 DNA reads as TGTGCCAGCTCACCAAGGACAACTTCCTACAATGAGCAGTTCTTC. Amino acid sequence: CASSPRTTSYNEQFF.

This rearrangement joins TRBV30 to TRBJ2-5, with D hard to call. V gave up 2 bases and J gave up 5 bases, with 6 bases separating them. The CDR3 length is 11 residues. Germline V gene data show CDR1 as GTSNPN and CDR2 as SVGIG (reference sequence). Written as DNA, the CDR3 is TGTGCCTGGAGTCCCAGGGAGACCCAGTACTTC. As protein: CAWSPRETQYF. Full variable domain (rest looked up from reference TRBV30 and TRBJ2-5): SQTIHQWPATLVQPVGSPLSLECTVEGTSNPNLYWYRQAAGRGLQLLFYSVGIGQISSEVPQNLSASRPQDRQFILSSKKLLLSDSGFYLCAWSPRETQYFGPGTRLLVL.

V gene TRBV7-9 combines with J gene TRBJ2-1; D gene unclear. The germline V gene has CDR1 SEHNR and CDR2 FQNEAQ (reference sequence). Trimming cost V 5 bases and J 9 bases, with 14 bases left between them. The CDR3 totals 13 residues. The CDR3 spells CASSLGSSGEQFF. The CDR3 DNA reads TGTGCCAGCAGCCTCGGGTCCTCGGGTGAGCAGTTCTTC.

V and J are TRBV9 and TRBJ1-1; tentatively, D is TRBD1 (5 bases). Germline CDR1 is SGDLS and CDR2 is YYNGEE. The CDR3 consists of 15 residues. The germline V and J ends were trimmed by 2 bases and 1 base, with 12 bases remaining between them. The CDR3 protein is CASSVSTGQNTEAFF. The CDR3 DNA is TGTGCCAGCAGCGTTAGTACAGGACAGAACACTGAAGCTTTCTTT.

The CDR3: CASSLVQGLGSTGELFF. The CDR3 bases are TGCGCCAGCAGCTTGGTCCAGGGTTTAGGTTCCACCGGGGAGCTGTTTTTT. This chain joins TRBV5-1 and TRBJ2-2; tentatively, D is TRBD1 (5 bases). Germline V lookup: CDR1 SGHRS, CDR2 YFSETQ. CDR3 length equals 17 residues. Trimming took off 0 bases at V and 4 bases at J, with 16 bases between the two ends.

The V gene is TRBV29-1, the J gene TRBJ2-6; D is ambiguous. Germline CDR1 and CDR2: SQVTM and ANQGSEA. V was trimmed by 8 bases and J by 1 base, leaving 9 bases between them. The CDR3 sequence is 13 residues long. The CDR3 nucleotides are TGCAGCTCGGCGGATTCTGGGGCCAACGTCCTGACTTTC. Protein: CSSADSGANVLTF.

CDR3 region: CASSLGREQGESYEQYF. The CDR3 coding sequence is TGCGCCAGCAGCTTAGGAAGGGAACAGGGAGAATCCTACGAGCAGTACTTC. The genes are TRBV5-1 and TRBJ2-7; TRBD1 is a possible D gene (6 bases). This CDR3 spans 17 amino acids. Trimming left V 2 bases short and J 1 base short, with 19 bases between. Germline V lookup: CDR1 SGHRS, CDR2 YFSETQ.

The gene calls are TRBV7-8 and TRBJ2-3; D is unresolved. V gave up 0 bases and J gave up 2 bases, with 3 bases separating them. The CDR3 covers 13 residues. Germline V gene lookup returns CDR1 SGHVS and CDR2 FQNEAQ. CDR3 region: CASSLASTDTQYF. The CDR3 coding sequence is TGTGCCAGCAGCTTAGCCTCCACAGATACGCAGTATTTT.

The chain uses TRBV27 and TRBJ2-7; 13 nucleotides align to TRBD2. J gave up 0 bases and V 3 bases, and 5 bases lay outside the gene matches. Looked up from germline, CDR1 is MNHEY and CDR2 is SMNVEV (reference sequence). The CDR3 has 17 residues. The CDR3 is CASSLGTSGMGSYEQYF. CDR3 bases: TGTGCCAGCAGTTTGGGGACTAGCGGGATGGGCTCCTACGAGCAGTACTTC.

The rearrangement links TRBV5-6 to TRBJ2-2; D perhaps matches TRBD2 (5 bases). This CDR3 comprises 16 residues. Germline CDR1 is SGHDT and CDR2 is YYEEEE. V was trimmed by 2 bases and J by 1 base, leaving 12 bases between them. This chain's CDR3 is CASSFWASRNTGELFF. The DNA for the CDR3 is TGTGCCAGCAGCTTTTGGGCTAGCAGGAACACCGGGGAGCTGTTTTTT.

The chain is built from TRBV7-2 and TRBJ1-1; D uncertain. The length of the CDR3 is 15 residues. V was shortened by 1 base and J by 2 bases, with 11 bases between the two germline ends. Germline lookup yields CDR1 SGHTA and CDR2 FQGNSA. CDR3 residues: CASSLGANTNTEAFF. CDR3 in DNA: TGTGCCAGCAGCTTAGGAGCGAATACAAACACTGAAGCTTTCTTT.

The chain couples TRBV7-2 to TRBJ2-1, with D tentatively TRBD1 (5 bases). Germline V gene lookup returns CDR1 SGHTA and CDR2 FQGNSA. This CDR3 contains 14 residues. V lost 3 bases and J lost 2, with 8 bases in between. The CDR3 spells CASSFRVPYNEQFF. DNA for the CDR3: TGTGCCAGCAGCTTCAGGGTTCCCTACAATGAGCAGTTCTTC.

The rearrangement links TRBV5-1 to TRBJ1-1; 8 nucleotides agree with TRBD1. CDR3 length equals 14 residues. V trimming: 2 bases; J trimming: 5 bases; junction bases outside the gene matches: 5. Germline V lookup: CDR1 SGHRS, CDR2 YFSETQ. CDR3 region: CASSLQGGGTEAFF. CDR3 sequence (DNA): TGCGCCAGCAGCTTACAGGGGGGAGGGACTGAAGCTTTCTTT. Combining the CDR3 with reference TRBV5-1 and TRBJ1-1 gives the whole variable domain KAGVTQTPRYLIKTRGQQVTLSCSPISGHRSVSWYQQTPGQGLQFLFEYFSETQRNKGNFPGRFSGRQFSNSRSEMNVSTLELGDSALYLCASSLQGGGTEAFFGQGTRLTVV.